This is a list of T cell receptor beta chains from one sample in a study of control samples from healthy donors and cancer patients. Measured with immunoSEQ multiplex PCR; TCRdb has only the in-frame clones, and not every one. The sample has approximately 120,000 clones; roughly 87% are singletons. The specimen sequenced was blood. The source is a man aged 18 to 29 in good health. The CDR3 runs from the conserved cysteine through the conserved F or W. The D gene is left open where the match is weak.

d_gene,j_gene,v_gene,CDR3nt,CDR3aa
-,TRBJ2-7,TRBV10-3,TGTGCCATCAGTGTAGTAAGCGAGCAGTACTTC,CAISVVSEQYF
-,TRBJ1-1,TRBV5-1,TGCGCCAGCAGCTTGGTTGTCAGGGGAAACACTGAAGCTTTCTTT,CASSLVVRGNTEAFF
-,TRBJ2-6,TRBV12-3/TRBV12-4,TGTGCCAGCGTCCTTGGGGCCAACGTCCTGACTTTC,CASVLGANVLTF
-,TRBJ1-1,TRBV18,TGTGCCAGCTCACTGGAACTAGACACTGAAGCTTTCTTT,CASSLELDTEAFF
-,TRBJ1-6,TRBV25-1,TGTGCCACCTCGGGGGGGTATAATTCACCCCTCCACTTT,CATSGGYNSPLHF
-,TRBJ2-3,TRBV19,TGTGCCAGTAGTTCTACAGGGAATGGTGCGTATTTT,CASSSTGNGAYF
-,TRBJ2-7,TRBV7-6,TGTGCCAGCAGCTTAGCGGGACCAGCCCGCTACGAGCAGTACTTC,CASSLAGPARYEQYF
TRBD1,TRBJ1-1,TRBV18,TGTGCCAGCTCACCACCTAGCCTAACAGGGGCGAACACTGAAGCTTTCTTT,CASSPPSLTGANTEAFF
-,TRBJ1-3,TRBV6-1,TGTGCCAGCAGTGCCCAGGGCCCCCGCTCTGGAAACACCATATATTTT,CASSAQGPRSGNTIYF
-,TRBJ2-7,TRBV18,TGTGCCAGCTCACCATTGGCGGGCGAGCAGTACTTC,CASSPLAGEQYF